This entry features one T cell receptor (beta chain) sequence. Per the original data handling: The authors estimated nucleated cell counts from reference gene primer amplification. TCRdb keeps only in-frame clones here, not all; method: immunoSEQ multiplex PCR. That table furnishes V, J and clone size, whereas the DNA furnished D and trimming. The repertoire includes 25,000 to 30,000 clones, about 89% of them detected once, and 4% to 5.5% sits in the top ten. The entry originates in a study of blood T cell repertoires in COVID-19. About the research overall: Spain, Italy and the United States supplied samples that represented acute and convalescent COVID-19.

The sample consisted of peripheral blood. This receptor was identified in a man between 65 and 85 years old with active COVID-19.

DNA for the CDR3: TGTGCCAGCAGCCCCCCCGGGACAGGGGATTTCGGTGAGCAGTTCTTC. Translating it yields CASSPPGTGDFGEQFF. The chain carries TRBV7-9 and TRBJ2-1, with 10 positions matching TRBD1. This CDR3 is 16 amino acids long. V shed 5 bases and J 9 bases; nucleotides not matched to a gene: 13. Germline-derived CDR1 and CDR2 are SEHNR and FQNEAQ (reference sequence).